These 4 T cell receptor beta chains originate from one sample sequenced in a study of T cells in Graves' hyperthyroidism and ophthalmopathy. Amplification targeted TCR beta CDR3 regions from RNA transcripts. Researchers ran a first-round RT-PCR on the TCR CDR3 using the HTBI primer set. TCRdb reanalysed the multiplex PCR reads using MiXCR and keeps one entry per CDR3 protein. This repertoire shows 350,000 to 400,000 distinct CDR3 sequences, 19% found once; its top ten account for 3.7%. Material: blood. The receptors here all came from a woman between 18 and 30 years old with Graves' hyperthyroidism.

This clonotype was detected ten times or more. The V gene is TRBV2, the J gene TRBJ1-3; TRBD1 is a possible D gene (6 bases). The V end was cut by 7 bases, the J end by 4 bases, with 23 bases between. CDR3 length equals 17 residues. Looked up from germline, CDR1 is SNHLY and CDR2 is FYNNEI. In nucleotides, the CDR3 is TGTGCCAGCACCTTTGGGTACAACAGGGATTCCGGAAACACCATATATTTT. It specifies CASTFGYNRDSGNTIYF.

This clonotype was observed at least ten times. The chain recombines TRBV28 with TRBJ1-1; D gene ambiguous. The CDR3 sequence is 12 residues long. CDR1 is MDHEN, CDR2 SYDVKM, per germline. Trimming took 6 bases from V and 2 from J, leaving 7 bases between them. This chain's CDR3 is CASSPPNTEAFF. As DNA, the CDR3 is TGTGCCAGCAGCCCACCCAACACTGAAGCTTTCTTT.

This clonotype was observed at least ten times. The rearrangement joins TRBV7-3 to TRBJ2-5; D call uncertain. Trimming cost V 4 bases and J 5 bases, with 11 bases left between them. CDR3 length equals 13 residues. CDR1 is SGHTA and CDR2 is FQGTGA in the germline V gene. The CDR3 here is CASSSGDGETQYF. Here the CDR3 DNA reads TGTGCCAGCAGCTCAGGAGATGGGGAGACCCAGTACTTC.

The chain carries TRBV9 and TRBJ1-2, with 7 positions matching TRBD1. V dropped 10 bases and J dropped 1; count of bases not matched to a gene: 10. This CDR3 region has 14 residues. Germline V CDR1 and CDR2: SGDLS, YYNGEE. This CDR3 is CASGGTARNYGYTF. The CDR3 bases are TGTGCCTCGGGAGGGACAGCGCGTAACTATGGCTACACCTTC.